Below, one T cell receptor (beta chain) is given with its context. The record originates from a study of blood T cell repertoires in COVID-19. About the research overall: Italy, Spain and the United States were the sources of the convalescent and acute COVID-19 samples.

Generated by immunoSEQ multiplex PCR, the TCRdb table keeps only in-frame clones and is missing some. The sample comprises some 330,000 clones, roughly four fifths of which are singletons, and about 4.9% rests with the top ten. CDR3 length equals 15 residues. Germline V gene lookup returns CDR1 SGHVS and CDR2 FNYEAQ. J was trimmed by 3 bases and V by 4 bases; bases with no gene match: 6. The receptor's source is a woman between 50 and 59 years old who had recovered from COVID-19. The V call is TRBV7-6, the J call TRBJ2-1, with 7 bases fitting TRBD1. The sample comprised PBMCs or T cells enriched from blood (not recorded which). The CDR3 nucleotides are TGTGCCAGCAGCTCACAGGGGACGGGCTACAATGAGCAGTTCTTC. Translated, it gives CASSSQGTGYNEQFF. Full variable domain (remainder filled in from reference TRBV7-6 and TRBJ2-1): GAGVSQSPRYKVTKRGQDVALRCDPISGHVSLYWYRQALGQGPEFLTYFNYEAQQDKSGLPNDRFSAERPEGSISTLTIQRTEQRDSAMYRCASSSQGTGYNEQFFGPGTRLTVL.